This T cell receptor (beta chain) is drawn from a study of cytomegalovirus exposure and HLA in healthy donors. Germline V gene lookup returns CDR1 LNHDA and CDR2 SQIVND (reference sequence). Losses at the gene ends were 10 bases for V and 2 bases for J; bases not matched to a gene: 9. CDR3 length: 15 residues. PCR primers comprised 60 Vbeta and 13 Jbeta primers. Only in-frame clones appear in the TCRdb table, and some are missing; sequencing was by immunoSEQ multiplex PCR. The repertoire holds about 160,000 clones, with roughly 84% as singletons. The chain recombines TRBV19 with TRBJ2-2; 8 bases fit TRBD1. Specimen: PBMCs. The source is a male donor in good health and CMV-seronegative. DNA of the CDR3: TGTGCCACCCAAGCCGGGACAGGAAACACCGGGGAGCTGTTTTTT. It encodes CATQAGTGNTGELFF.